These 16 T cell receptor beta chains originate from one sample sequenced in a study of graft-versus-host responses after intestinal transplantation. Measured with immunoSEQ multiplex PCR; TCRdb has only the in-frame clones, and not every one. The sample holds approximately 97,000 clones, less than 95% seen once. Their recognized antigens are unknown. The source was unstimulated CD8+ T cells sorted from spleen or lymph node cells, collected before transplant. Every receptor here comes from a human donor who was the organ donor for an intestinal transplant.

V usage is TRBV18 and J usage is TRBJ2-7; 7 nucleotides align to TRBD2. Germline CDR1 KGHSH, CDR2 LQKENI. The junction had 15 bases not matched to a gene; V was cut back by 3 bases and J by 7 bases. This CDR3 contains 16 residues. As DNA, the CDR3 is TGTGCCAGCTCACCGGCCGACGGGACTAATTCATGGGAGCAGTACTTC. It encodes CASSPADGTNSWEQYF.

The CDR3 DNA sequence: TGTGCCAGCAGCCACGCCACAGGGGGACAAGAGACCCAGTACTTC. This sequence encodes CASSHATGGQETQYF. The chain recombines TRBV11-2 with TRBJ2-5; TRBD1 matches 8 bases. The CDR3 has 15 residues. Losses at the gene ends were 5 bases for V and 2 bases for J; bases not matched to a gene: 7. CDR1 SGHAT and CDR2 FQNNGV come from the germline V gene.

The V gene is TRBV15, the J gene TRBJ2-1; 12 bases are a match to TRBD2. CDR1 is LNHNV, CDR2 YYDKDF, per germline (reference sequence). V lost 0 bases and J lost 2; bases outside the gene matches: 2. This CDR3 has 17 amino acids. CDR3 coding DNA: TGTGCCACCAGCAGAGAAAGACTAGCGGGGGCCTACAATGAGCAGTTCTTC. The encoded protein is CATSRERLAGAYNEQFF.

This sequence joins TRBV7-9 and TRBJ2-7; D not certain. V dropped 5 bases and J dropped 11 bases, with 13 bases sitting between them. Germline V gives CDR1 SEHNR, CDR2 FQNEAQ (reference sequence). This CDR3 has 11 amino acids. The CDR3 DNA reads TGTGCCAGCAGCCAAGGTCCCCGGGAGTACTTC. This gives the protein CASSQGPREYF.

This rearrangement joins TRBV27 to TRBJ1-3, with D tentatively TRBD1 (5 bases). Germline V lookup: CDR1 MNHEY, CDR2 SMNVEV (reference sequence). CDR3 length: 14 residues. V gave up 4 bases and J gave up 4 bases, with 11 bases separating them. CDR3 region: CASSYSGFGNTIYF. The DNA for the CDR3 is TGTGCCAGCAGTTACTCAGGGTTCGGAAACACCATATATTTT.

CDR3 DNA: TGTGCCAGCAGCTTAGAGACTAGCGGAATATCCTACGAGCAGTACTTC. It specifies CASSLETSGISYEQYF. The genes are TRBV7-4 and TRBJ2-7; 9 positions agree with TRBD2. V lost 1 base, J lost 1 base, and 5 bases stayed unmatched. The germline V gene has CDR1 SGHVT and CDR2 SQSDAQ. The CDR3 consists of 16 residues.

This clone showed up just a few times. This CDR3 is CASSSPLNEKLFF. For the CDR3, the DNA is TGTGCCAGCAGCTCCCCCCTTAATGAAAAACTGTTTTTT. The chain couples TRBV7-9 to TRBJ1-4, with D unclear. Germline V lookup: CDR1 SEHNR, CDR2 FQNEAQ (reference sequence). Trimming left V 4 bases short and J 4 bases short, with 7 bases between. This CDR3 has 13 residues.

The chain couples TRBV5-6 to TRBJ2-7, with TRBD1 matching 9 bases. Germline CDR1 is SGHDT and CDR2 is YYEEEE. CDR3 length: 15 amino acids. V gave up 6 bases and J gave up 4 bases; unmatched junction bases: 11. The CDR3, as DNA: TGTGCCAGCACGCGCCGGGACAGGGATTTATACGAGCAGTACTTC. It codes for CASTRRDRDLYEQYF.

V gene TRBV2 combines with J gene TRBJ2-7; tentative D call: TRBD1 (5 bases). The CDR3 has 15 amino acids. Trimming took off 2 bases at V and 2 bases at J, with 13 bases between the two ends. Germline V gene data show CDR1 as SNHLY and CDR2 as FYNNEI. The CDR3 loop reads CASSEWIRDPYEQYF. The CDR3 nucleotides are TGTGCCAGCAGTGAATGGATCAGGGATCCCTACGAGCAGTACTTC.

CDR3 residues: CAIYNPGTNYGYTF. The CDR3 DNA follows: TGTGCCATCTATAATCCGGGAACTAACTATGGCTACACCTTC. The chain links TRBV19 to TRBJ1-2; D is undetermined. This CDR3 has 14 residues. V lost 10 bases to trimming and J lost 0 bases, with 15 bases between them. Germline CDR1 is LNHDA and CDR2 is SQIVND (reference sequence).

CDR3 residues: CASSVEGATNYGYTF. As DNA, the CDR3 is TGTGCCAGCAGCGTAGAAGGGGCGACTAACTATGGCTACACCTTC. The chain is built from TRBV9 and TRBJ1-2; a possible D gene is TRBD1 (5 bases). The CDR3 is made up of 15 amino acids. Germline CDR1 and CDR2: SGDLS and YYNGEE. V was shortened by 0 bases and J by 0 bases, with 9 bases between the two germline ends.

V gene TRBV28 combines with J gene TRBJ1-1, with a possible D match to TRBD1 (6 bases). V lost 3 bases to trimming and J lost 1 base, with 21 bases between them. This CDR3 contains 18 residues. CDR1 is MDHEN and CDR2 is SYDVKM in the germline V gene. The CDR3 reads CASSFSPSNRDGNTEAFF. CDR3 nucleotide sequence: TGTGCCAGCAGTTTTTCTCCATCCAACAGGGATGGGAACACTGAAGCTTTCTTT.

Only one count was recorded for this clone. V is TRBV4-1 and J is TRBJ1-4; D is possibly TRBD1 (6 bases). The V end was cut by 4 bases, the J end by 11 bases, with 41 bases between. The CDR3 has 22 residues. Germline V gene lookup returns CDR1 MGHRA and CDR2 YSYEKL. CDR3 nucleotide sequence: TGCGCCAGCAGCCCCGGTCCATTGCTCTTAGGACAGCTTATTTCCCGAACGTGGAAACTGTTTTTT. Encoded protein: CASSPGPLLLGQLISRTWKLFF.

J is TRBJ2-5 and V is TRBV18, with 7 nucleotides matching TRBD2. The CDR3 sequence is 16 residues long. The germline V gene has CDR1 KGHSH and CDR2 LQKENI. The V and J ends lost 0 bases and 2 bases, in that order; junction bases with no gene match: 6. The CDR3, as DNA: TGTGCCAGCTCACCACCTTCGGGAGGACTTCAAGAGACCCAGTACTTC. Translation: CASSPPSGGLQETQYF.

V is TRBV4-1 and J is TRBJ2-1; TRBD1 aligns across 7 bases. After removal of 2 bases from V and 3 bases from J, the junction contained 4 bases not matched to a gene. The CDR3 length is 15 residues. Per the germline V gene, CDR1 is MGHRA and CDR2 is YSYEKL. In nucleotides, the CDR3 is TGCGCCAGCAGCCAAAGGGGGCTGAGCTACAATGAGCAGTTCTTC. As protein: CASSQRGLSYNEQFF.

The genes are TRBV15 and TRBJ1-1, with no clear D. Trimming left V 0 bases short and J 0 bases short, with 17 bases between. Germline values: CDR1 LNHNV, CDR2 YYDKDF (reference sequence). This CDR3 is built from 18 residues. DNA for the CDR3: TGTGCCACCAGCAGAGATTTAACGAGGGTAGGGCTGAACACTGAAGCTTTCTTT. Translation gives CATSRDLTRVGLNTEAFF. Variable domain in full (rest from reference TRBV15 and TRBJ1-1): DAMVIQNPRYQVTQFGKPVTLSCSQTLNHNVMYWYQQKSSQAPKLLFHYYDKDFNNEADTPDNFQSRRPNTSFCFLDIRSPGLGDTAMYLCATSRDLTRVGLNTEAFFGQGTRLTVV.